This T cell receptor (beta chain) stems from a study of cytomegalovirus exposure and HLA in healthy donors listed by TCRdb under 2017. As for the study more broadly: In an earlier analysis of approximately 640 of the donors, 250 to 300 Gb of sequence data and 90 million to 130 million unique TCR beta sequences from 180 million or so T cells were reported. An early release that covered fewer than 750 HLA-typed donors contained 250 to 350 gigabases of sequencing data and about 93 million unique TCR sequences. The genetic ancestry cluster associated with self-reported Caucasian donors included about four fifths of the 350 to 500 genotyped donors. The study was designed to test whether signatures of past pathogen exposure could be identified by cataloging public T cell receptors. The study profiled the T cell repertoires of under 700 subjects by immunosequencing and related them to cytomegalovirus serostatus. A separate validation cohort of about 110 different subjects was used in addition to the roughly 700-subject first cohort. To predict cytomegalovirus infection status, the study brought together high-throughput TCR immunosequencing, statistical association of individual TCRs with disease status, and machine learning. In a later analysis, previously published TCR beta repertoires from about 640 donors were re-analyzed and high-resolution HLA genotyping was added so that TCR occurrence patterns could be studied. Rather than using new phenotypic data, the later analysis identified candidate immune exposures from TCR beta sequences and from how often those sequences occurred across donors. In an earlier analysis of several hundred of the donors, high-throughput TCR beta sequencing was used to judge whether each TCR beta V gene segment behaved as functional or pseudogenic. Donor age, sex, ethnicity and CMV serostatus were compiled alongside the repertoire data. A later genetic analysis took genome-wide SNP genotypes for about three fifths of the roughly 700 donors and used that subset as a discovery cohort. All discovery cohort repertoires had been generated using a single sequencing platform. HLA typing included class I and class II loci at four-digit resolution. The number of donors typed differed by locus, with about 620-630 for A, B, C, DRB1 and DQB1, around 500 for DQA1, 606 for DPA1, and some 440 for DPB1. Several DR-DQ haplotypes were treated as single units for association and clustering because of strong linkage in the cohort. Among 398 genotyped donors of the cohort, an average of about 240,000 unique TCR beta nucleotide sequences were sequenced per donor, around 20% of them non-productive. Broad study findings and their caveats: In a later analysis, several top co-occurrence clusters were reported to appear linked to parvovirus B19, influenza, CMV and Epstein-Barr virus. Correlated functional status among segregating V segments might reflect linkage disequilibrium, but an unknown experimental factor could not be ruled out. Presence/absence analyses assumed roughly uniform sequencing depth across donors, an assumption that may not hold. A cluster of highly shared sequence variants was judged likely to be a technical artifact of the sequencing pipeline. A few of the identified cytomegalovirus-associated TCR beta chains were confirmed in vitro to be specific for cytomegalovirus antigens. CMV serostatus was the only immune exposure information available for the cohort. A further reported finding was that TCR beta sequences accurately predicted the HLA-A and HLA-B alleles for most subjects in the first cohort. It was suggested by the authors that the approach could potentially be generalized to other disease states and immunological phenotypes. Because counts were too low, more than 15 rarely observed V segments, including chromosome 9 orphons, were excluded from the earlier analysis of some 540 of the donors. In a later analysis, HLA-associated TCR beta chains were found to be more clonally expanded and to have lower generation probabilities than equally common non-associated chains. The classifier was reported to diagnose cytomegalovirus status with high specificity and sensitivity in both the original cohort and the validation cohort. The study gave a list of under 200 TCR beta chains associated with cytomegalovirus. At a false discovery rate of 0.05, a later analysis linked under 20,000 TCR beta sequences to specific HLA alleles. Broadly in line with IMGT annotations, most TCR beta V segments showed up in productive rearrangements about 87% or about 30% of the time in an earlier analysis of under 700 of the donors. A later analysis found that most CMV-associated TCR beta chains appeared HLA-restricted, with HLA associations seemingly driven largely by CMV exposure. Strong co-occurrence of HLA alleles, especially DR and DQ, made assigning TCR associations to individual alleles difficult. HLA typing was unavailable for some donors at each locus, so association tests used only the typed subset. A later analysis found that TCR association rates varied across HLA loci, with DRB1 alleles showing the most associated TCRs and HLA-C alleles the fewest. While some public TCRs were present in many individuals, most TCR sequences turned up only very rarely across donors. Compared with the approximately 720-donor mean, donors in an Asian-associated ancestry cluster had fewer N-insertions in productive TCRs, according to a later genetic analysis. A later genetic analysis associated a missense DCLRE1C variant with V-gene and J-gene trimming of TCR beta chains, and an independent cohort replicated the association. The 87-base-pair reads could not distinguish some IMGT-functional V segments, including TRBV6-2 and TRBV6-3, so those segments were excluded. Only TCR beta chains were sequenced in this cohort, and the absence of alpha or paired-chain data limited detectable features.

The cohort consisted of some 670 healthy bone marrow donors. At the time of sampling, all cohort members were nominally healthy, though unrecorded immune exposures were likely present. The donor was CMV seronegative and was included in the group of hundreds of seronegative cohort members. Every donor gave a peripheral blood sample, and the peripheral blood mononuclear cells from that sample were used for TCR beta sequencing. The Qiagen DNeasy Blood Extraction Kit was used to extract genomic DNA from the blood cell samples. About this clone: Its antigen is not yet known. Per-base quality was not reported, and no clone a single base away is much larger than it.

V loses 5 bases of germline sequence and J loses 0 bases, and the interval between the two ends is 11 bases. The CDR1 and CDR2 encoded by the germline V gene (reference sequence) are GTSNPN and SVGIG. There are 14 amino acids in the CDR3, from cysteine to phenylalanine inclusive. Only CDR3 DNA is held: 42 bases, read in frame from base 1. Libraries were built with the immunoSEQ multiplex PCR assay. The multiplex PCR relied on a mix of 60 forward primers for TCR Vbeta segments and 13 reverse primers for TCR Jbeta segments. A multiplex PCR assay on genomic DNA amplified the CDR3 region of rearranged TCR beta genes. Amplified TCR beta libraries were sequenced as 87-base-pair reads on the Illumina HiSeq System. As for the authors' bioinformatics: Across the 500 to 850 repertoires, a later analysis counted some 81 million unique TCR beta chains, roughly 11 million of which were shared by at least two donors. A nearest-neighbor algorithm error-corrected the raw reads and collapsed the reads into unique sequences, merging closely related sequences to remove PCR and sequencing errors. CDR3 sequences were aligned to IMGT reference sequences to assign V, D and J gene segments. Each retained sequence needed at least a six-nucleotide match to both a V gene segment and a J gene segment. A rearrangement was called productive if the CDR3 had no stop codons and remained in frame with V and J, and every other rearrangement was called non-productive. CDR3 was defined by IMGT convention, running from the second conserved V-encoded cysteine to the conserved J-encoded phenylalanine. Sequences without an unambiguous match to a single V gene segment were excluded from the earlier analysis of almost 600 of the donors. An earlier analysis of 500 to 600 of the donors classified V segments as functional when productive rearrangements were above 56.7% and as segregating when the standard deviation between donors was above 5%. A statistical classification framework was built for diagnosing cytomegalovirus status from the catalog of TCR beta chain sequences. A later analysis assigned V and J genes by comparing TCR nucleotide sequences with IMGT/GENE-DB human TR gene sequences. In a later analysis, CDR3 sequences and most-parsimonious VDJ recombination scenarios were assigned using the TCRdist pipeline. A later analysis defined each TCR beta chain by its CDR3 amino acid sequence plus V-gene family, and excluded reads lacking a unique V-gene family. In a later analysis, several hundred highly shared, low-generation-probability nucleotide sequences were removed to address suspected cross-contamination and a sequencing artifact. In a later analysis, a clonal expansion index was calculated for each public chain from normalized within-repertoire ranks of inferred template counts. A later analysis computed generation probabilities with a VDJ recombination model fitted to out-of-frame rearrangements, and checked the results against IGoR. A later analysis scored TCR-TCR, TCR-HLA and TCR-CMV co-occurrence with hypergeometric tests, applying a repertoire-size bias correction to TCR pairs. To estimate false discovery rates, a later analysis permuted the HLA or CMV assignments 20 times. In a later analysis, co-occurring TCRs were grouped using DBSCAN, with TCRdist sequence similarity added in when clustering inside HLA-allele-positive subsets. Repertoires with fewer than 30,000 or more than 120,000 public chains were left out of co-occurrence clustering, as were about five repertoires with anomalous nucleotide sharing. TCRdb carries this immuneACCESS record with in-frame sequences only. Its versions omit some clonotypes, under half of them owing to an unresolved V gene in the studies checked, with the rest unexplained. V and J calls and clone size are those listed in that table; D and trimming were worked out from the DNA. This sample has approximately 190,000 clones in its table, and approximately 84% of those were observed once. Less than 4.5% of the sample comes from the top ten.

The chain employs TRBV30 and TRBJ1-3; the D gene cannot be named for sure. Specimen: PBMCs. The TCR sequence derives from a man aged 50 to 60 in good health and CMV-seronegative. The CDR3 here reads CAWLSGFSGNTIYF. The nucleotides read TGTGCCTGGTTATCGGGATTCTCTGGAAACACCATATATTTT.